The rows below give T cell receptor beta chains drawn from one sample of a study of T cell changes during pregnancy in multiple sclerosis. Some clones are missing from TCRdb's copy, which holds only in-frame ones; the method was immunoSEQ multiplex PCR. The table lists more than 35,000 clones, around 90% of them singletons. Source: CD4+ T cells from peripheral blood mononuclear cells, taken in the third trimester of pregnancy. These receptor sequences come from a female donor in good health, enrolled as a control in a pregnancy study. The CDR3 runs from the conserved cysteine through the conserved F or W. Fields, in order: V gene, J gene, D gene, CDR3 protein. The D gene is left open where the match is weak.

TRBV6-5	TRBJ2-7	TRBD2	CASSPGGVMYF
TRBV6-5	TRBJ2-2	TRBD1	CASRWTGDTGELFF
TRBV7-6	TRBJ1-5	TRBD1	CASSLGQGDQPQHF
TRBV7-9	TRBJ1-1	-	CASSLDRNTEAFF
TRBV2	TRBJ1-1	TRBD1	CASGLEGATEAFF
TRBV6-5	TRBJ1-1	TRBD1	CASSSGGAAAEAFF
TRBV19	TRBJ1-1	TRBD1	CASSLDTGGYTEAFF
TRBV19	TRBJ2-7	TRBD1	CASSLSGQGARMDEQYF
TRBV10-3	TRBJ2-1	TRBD1	CAISGLNRGRGEQFF
TRBV7-2	TRBJ2-2	-	CASSRGLPLTGELFF
TRBV19	TRBJ1-2	-	CASSSLQRSGYTF
TRBV4-2	TRBJ2-4	TRBD1	CASSQVGQGKNIQYF